The 21 T cell receptor beta chains presented below share a single source sample, sequenced in a study of post-analysis software for immune sequencing data. Their cognate antigens are unknown. Study findings and constraints: Patients carried roughly five TRBV segments more frequently than controls did, and TRBV5-6, TRBV5-1 and TRBV20-1 were among them.

Unique-molecular-identifier-tagged TCR beta cDNA libraries were used. TCRdb itself ran the PCR reads through MiXCR, one entry per CDR3 protein. This table has 700,000 to 900,000 distinct CDR3 sequences, more than 45% appearing once. Sequenced sample: blood. The source is a girl between 5 and 17 years old with multiple sclerosis.

The V gene is TRBV7-2, the J gene TRBJ2-7; D is possibly TRBD1 or TRBD2 (5 bases each). Trimming left V 5 bases short and J 2 bases short, with 16 bases between. This CDR3 contains 15 residues. The germline gives CDR1 SGHTA, CDR2 FQGNSA. The DNA for the CDR3 is TGTGCCAGCAGCAATCATTCCGGGGCCCCCTACGAGCAGTACTTC. Encoded protein: CASSNHSGAPYEQYF.

The chain employs TRBV20-1 and TRBJ2-1; possibly TRBD1 for D (5 bases). CDR1 is DFQATT, CDR2 SNEGSKA, per germline (reference sequence). The ends were cut back, 0 bases at V and 7 bases at J, with 16 bases in the middle. This CDR3 contains 15 residues. In DNA, the CDR3 is TGCAGTGCTAGAGATCAGGGTAGCCTTCTTAATGAGCAGTTCTTC. This encodes CSARDQGSLLNEQFF.

The CDR3 protein is CASSRPSAGGANEQYF. The CDR3 DNA reads TGCGCCAGCAGCCGCCCGTCGGCGGGAGGAGCAAATGAGCAGTACTTC. The chain couples TRBV5-1 to TRBJ2-5, with 8 bases matching TRBD2. Germline CDR1 reads SGHRS; CDR2 reads YFSETQ. The CDR3 consists of 16 residues. J gave up 11 bases and V 4 bases, and 19 bases lay outside the gene matches.

The chain recombines TRBV25-1 with TRBJ1-4; D remains ambiguous. From germline, CDR1 is MGHDK and CDR2 SYGVNS. V was cut by 1 base and J by 2 bases, with 11 bases left in between. The CDR3 runs to 16 residues. CDR3 DNA: TGTGCCAGCAGTGAATTCGTTGTCGGGACTAATGAAAAACTGTTTTTT. This gives the protein CASSEFVVGTNEKLFF.

The chain uses TRBV11-3 and TRBJ1-2, with D possibly TRBD1 on 6 matching bases. Trimming pared 4 bases from V and 5 bases from J, leaving 14 bases between. Germline CDR1 SGHNT, CDR2 YENEEA. The CDR3 spans 14 residues. The DNA for the CDR3 is TGTGCCAGCAGCTCCTCGAACAGGGCTTATGGCTACACCTTC. It encodes CASSSSNRAYGYTF.

This clonotype has more than one count but fewer than ten. The chain employs TRBV2 and TRBJ2-5; D is possibly TRBD2 (7 bases). The CDR3 runs to 16 residues. Germline values: CDR1 SNHLY, CDR2 FYNNEI. V gave up 1 base and J gave up 7 bases, with 19 bases separating them. CDR3 protein: CASSEVRGGGGGTQYF. For the CDR3, the DNA is TGTGCCAGCAGTGAAGTCCGGGGAGGGGGTGGTGGGACCCAGTACTTC.

This clonotype came up a few times. The chain uses TRBV11-2 and TRBJ2-5, with 7 bases identical to TRBD2. After removal of 5 bases from V and 3 bases from J, the junction contained 12 bases not matched to a gene. The length of the CDR3 is 16 residues. Germline loops: CDR1 SGHAT, CDR2 FQNNGV. The CDR3 nucleotides are TGTGCCAGCAGCCACCAAACCTACGCGGGAGAAGAGACCCAGTACTTC. Amino acid sequence: CASSHQTYAGEETQYF.

CDR3 DNA sequence: TGTGCCAGCAGTTCAAGTGTTGGGACGGTCGGCACAGATACGCAGTATTTT. Protein: CASSSSVGTVGTDTQYF. V and J are TRBV12-3 or TRBV12-4 and TRBJ2-3; perhaps D is TRBD1 or TRBD2 (5 bases each). V lost 4 bases to trimming and J lost 1 base, with 18 bases between them. This CDR3 contains 17 residues.

With respect to this clonotype: This may stem from a read error, because a much larger clone lies one nucleotide away. V is TRBV7-9 and J is TRBJ1-2; D unclear. Germline assignment: CDR1 SEHNR and CDR2 FQNEAQ (reference sequence). Trimming removed 6 bases at V and 7 bases at J, with 18 bases between. The CDR3 has 14 amino acids. The CDR3 nucleotides read TGTGCCAGCAGGGAAGAGGACCGATGTGGTGGCTACACCTTC. Protein: CASREEDRCGGYTF.

V usage is TRBV20-1 and J usage is TRBJ2-1, with TRBD2 identical over 11 bases. Germline-derived CDR1 and CDR2 are DFQATT and SNEGSKA (reference sequence). The CDR3 is 17 amino acids. The trim removed 0 bases at V and 1 base at J, leaving 5 bases unmatched. This CDR3 is CSARDLAGGRSYNEQFF. The CDR3 DNA sequence: TGCAGTGCTAGAGACCTAGCGGGAGGACGGTCCTACAATGAGCAGTTCTTC.

This chain joins TRBV20-1 and TRBJ1-2, with TRBD1 matching 8 bases. The CDR3 extends over 17 amino acids. V shed 3 bases, J shed 5 bases, and the junction held 17 bases outside the gene matches. Germline loops: CDR1 DFQATT, CDR2 SNEGSKA (reference sequence). DNA of the CDR3: TGCAGTGCTAGCCTAACGAGACAGGGGATATTAAGATATGGCTACACCTTC. This translates into CSASLTRQGILRYGYTF.

The chain combines TRBV18 with TRBJ2-5, with no clear D. CDR1 is KGHSH, CDR2 LQKENI, per germline. The CDR3 contains 15 residues. V was pared by 2 bases and J by 2 bases, with 12 bases between. CDR3: CASSPLRTPQETQYF. In DNA form, the CDR3 reads TGTGCCAGCTCACCATTGAGAACACCTCAAGAGACCCAGTACTTC.

The chain joins TRBV20-1 to TRBJ2-7; D could derive from TRBD1 or TRBD2 (5 bases each). The CDR3 is 11 residues long. The germline V gene encodes CDR1 DFQATT and CDR2 SNEGSKA (reference sequence). V lost 4 bases and J 5 bases, leaving 9 bases between the germline ends. CDR3 nucleotides: TGCAGTGCTATCAGGGAGAACGAGCAGTACTTC. This translates into CSAIRENEQYF.

The chain links TRBV7-8 to TRBJ2-5; tentatively, D is TRBD2 (6 bases). CDR3 length: 15 residues. Trimming pared 0 bases from V and 5 bases from J, leaving 13 bases between. CDR1 is SGHVS, CDR2 FQNEAQ, per germline. The CDR3 loop is CASSLAVAGRETQYF. The CDR3 nucleotides read TGTGCCAGCAGCTTAGCGGTCGCGGGGAGGGAGACCCAGTACTTC.

This clonotype was seen just once. The chain has TRBV20-1 and TRBJ1-1; D ambiguous. This CDR3 has 15 residues. CDR1 and CDR2 from the germline V gene are DFQATT and SNEGSKA (reference sequence). V was shortened by 0 bases and J by 0 bases, with 11 bases between the two germline ends. The CDR3 nucleotides read TGCAGTGCTAGAGATCGGGCCGGGATGAACACTGAAGCTTTCTTT. This encodes CSARDRAGMNTEAFF.

This clonotype has just one count. J is TRBJ1-1 and V is TRBV30, with 7 bases matching TRBD1. The CDR3 runs to 13 residues. Trimming at V came to 7 bases and at J to 6 bases, leaving 11 bases not matched to a gene. CDR1 is GTSNPN and CDR2 is SVGIG in the germline V gene (reference sequence). The CDR3 spells CASSQGSWAEAFF. The CDR3 region has the DNA TGTGCCTCCTCACAGGGGTCGTGGGCTGAAGCTTTCTTT.

This clonotype was counted once. CDR3 bases: TGTGCCAGCCGGGCGGACAGCCGCACAGATACGCAGTATTTT. It codes for CASRADSRTDTQYF. This rearrangement joins TRBV27 to TRBJ2-3; D may be TRBD1 (6 bases). The CDR3 has 14 amino acids. Germline CDR1 and CDR2: MNHEY and SMNVEV (reference sequence). V was clipped by 8 bases and J by 1 base, with 13 bases between them.

The DNA for the CDR3 is TGTGCCAGCAGCCGCTTGGAAGCTTTCTTT. It is translated as CASSRLEAFF. The chain links TRBV7-9 to TRBJ1-1; D is uncertain. Germline V gene lookup returns CDR1 SEHNR and CDR2 FQNEAQ (reference sequence). The V gene lost 5 bases and the J gene lost 8 bases, with 6 bases spanning the gap. The CDR3 runs to 10 residues. Full variable domain (rest looked up from reference TRBV7-9 and TRBJ1-1): DTGVSQNPRHKITKRGQNVTFRCDPISEHNRLYWYRQTLGQGPEFLTYFQNEAQLEKSRLLSDRFSAERPKGSFSTLEIQRTEQGDSAMYLCASSRLEAFFGQGTRLTVV.

The V call is TRBV29-1, the J call TRBJ2-5; possible D gene TRBD2, 5 bases. Germline V gives CDR1 SQVTM, CDR2 ANQGSEA. The CDR3 runs 14 residues. Trimming pared 4 bases from V and 4 bases from J, leaving 16 bases between. The DNA of the CDR3 is TGCAGCGTTGGGGTAGGCGGAGGCCTAGAGACCCAGTACTTC. Its translation: CSVGVGGGLETQYF.

This rearrangement joins TRBV4-3 to TRBJ2-7, with D perhaps matching TRBD1 (6 bases). The ends were cut back, 0 bases at V and 3 bases at J, with 12 bases in the middle. This CDR3 contains 15 residues. Germline-derived CDR1 and CDR2 are LGHNA and YSLEER. The DNA for the CDR3 is TGCGCCAGCAGCCAAGATTGGAAAGGGGGCTACGAGCAGTACTTC. It encodes CASSQDWKGGYEQYF.

This chain connects TRBV20-1 to TRBJ2-4; a possible D gene is TRBD1 (6 bases). The germline V and J ends were trimmed by 6 bases and 7 bases, with 10 bases remaining between them. This CDR3 has 11 amino acids. Germline CDR1 and CDR2: DFQATT and SNEGSKA (reference sequence). The CDR3 DNA is TGCAGTGCACATACAGGGAACATTCAGTACTTC. Translation gives CSAHTGNIQYF.